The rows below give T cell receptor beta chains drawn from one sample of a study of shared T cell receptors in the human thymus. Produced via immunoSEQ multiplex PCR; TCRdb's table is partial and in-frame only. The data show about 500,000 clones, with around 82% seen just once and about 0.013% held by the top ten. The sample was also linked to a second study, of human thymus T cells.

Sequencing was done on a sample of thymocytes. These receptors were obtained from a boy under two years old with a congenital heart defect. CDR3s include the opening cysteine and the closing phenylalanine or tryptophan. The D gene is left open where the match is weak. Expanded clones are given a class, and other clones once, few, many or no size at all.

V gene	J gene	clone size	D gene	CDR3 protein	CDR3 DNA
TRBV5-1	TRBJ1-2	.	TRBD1	CASSVRRGVLRDRYYGYTF	TGCGCCAGCAGCGTCCGAAGGGGAGTACTAAGGGACAGGTACTATGGCTACACCTTC
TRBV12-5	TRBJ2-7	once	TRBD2	CASGWVAGEYEQYF	TGTGCTAGTGGTTGGGTAGCGGGAGAATACGAGCAGTACTTC
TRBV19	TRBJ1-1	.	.	CASRRTDGGDTEAFF	TGTGCCAGTAGGAGGACCGACGGGGGGGACACTGAAGCTTTCTTT
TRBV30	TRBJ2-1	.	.	CACIIGVKVRFF	TGTGCCTGTATAATCGGGGTCAAGGTGAGGTTCTTC
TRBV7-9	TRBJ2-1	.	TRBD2	CASSFARRGRNNEQFF	TGTGCCAGCAGCTTCGCGCGGCGCGGGAGGAACAATGAGCAGTTCTTC
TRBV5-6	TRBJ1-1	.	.	CASSLGPGLDTEAFF	TGTGCCAGCAGCTTGGGTCCGGGTTTGGACACTGAAGCTTTCTTT
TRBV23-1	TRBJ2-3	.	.	CASSQLVGQPTDTQYF	TGCGCCAGCAGTCAATTAGTAGGACAGCCCACAGATACGCAGTATTTT
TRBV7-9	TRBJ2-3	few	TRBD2	CASRIDGVGASGCTDTQYF	TGTGCCAGCAGAATAGATGGTGTGGGAGCTAGCGGATGCACAGATACGCAGTATTTT
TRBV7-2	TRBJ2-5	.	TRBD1	CASSLIMGDRYQETQYF	TGTGCCAGCAGCTTAATTATGGGGGACAGGTACCAAGAGACCCAGTACTTC
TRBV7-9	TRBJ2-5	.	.	CASSRPEGLETQYF	TGTGCCAGCAGCCGCCCTGAGGGTTTGGAGACCCAGTACTTC
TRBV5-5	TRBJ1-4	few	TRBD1	CASSQVGQGAGKLFF	TGTGCCAGCAGCCAAGTTGGACAGGGGGCTGGAAAACTGTTTTTT
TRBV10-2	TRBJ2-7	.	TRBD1	CASSEEDRGGYEQYF	TGCGCCAGCAGTGAGGAGGACAGGGGGGGGTACGAGCAGTACTTC
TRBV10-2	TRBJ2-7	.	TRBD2	CASNRLAGGREQYF	TGCGCCAGCAACCGACTAGCGGGGGGCCGCGAGCAGTACTTC
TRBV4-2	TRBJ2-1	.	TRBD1	CASSQETGDEQFF	TGTGCCAGCAGCCAAGAGACAGGGGATGAGCAGTTCTTC
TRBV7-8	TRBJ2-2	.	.	CASRGQTDTSNTGELFF	TGTGCCAGCAGGGGACAAACGGACACCTCGAACACCGGGGAGCTGTTTTTT
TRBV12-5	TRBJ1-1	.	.	CASGLPPEGRSEAFF	TGTGCTAGTGGTTTGCCACCCGAAGGGAGGTCTGAAGCTTTCTTT
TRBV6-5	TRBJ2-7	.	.	CASTRWEGLSYEQYF	TGTGCCAGCACCCGGTGGGAAGGACTCTCCTACGAGCAGTACTTC
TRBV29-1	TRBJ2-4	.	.	CSVGSVHENIQYF	TGCAGCGTTGGGTCAGTCCATGAAAACATTCAGTACTTC
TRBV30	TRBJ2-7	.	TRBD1	CAWLTGGSYEQYF	TGTGCCTGGTTGACAGGGGGCTCCTACGAGCAGTACTTC
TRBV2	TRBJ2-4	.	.	CASSDYPGVPAIQYF	TGTGCCAGCAGTGATTATCCGGGAGTCCCAGCCATTCAGTACTTC
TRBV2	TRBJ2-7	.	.	CASKERAYEQYF	TGTGCCAGCAAGGAGCGGGCCTACGAGCAGTACTTC
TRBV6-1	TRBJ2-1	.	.	CASSEAYLGSGPYNEQFF	TGTGCCAGCAGTGAAGCCTACCTCGGGAGTGGCCCCTACAATGAGCAGTTCTTC
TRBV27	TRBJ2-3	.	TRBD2	CASSPASGIATDTQYF	TGTGCCAGCAGTCCTGCTAGCGGCATAGCCACAGATACGCAGTATTTT
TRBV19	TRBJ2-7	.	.	CASSTLVGESYEQYF	TGTGCCAGTAGTACTCTCGTGGGAGAGTCCTACGAGCAGTACTTC
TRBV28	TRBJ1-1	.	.	CASRSPQGGAEAFF	TGTGCCAGCAGGTCCCCTCAAGGAGGCGCTGAAGCTTTCTTT
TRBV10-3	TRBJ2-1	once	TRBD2	CAITKERERSNEQFF	TGTGCCATCACCAAAGAGCGGGAGCGGTCCAATGAGCAGTTCTTC
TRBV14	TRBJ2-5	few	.	CASSPPGWTQYF	TGTGCCAGCAGCCCCCCCGGGTGGACCCAGTACTTC
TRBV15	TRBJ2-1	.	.	CATSTGTSLGGYNEQFF	TGTGCCACCAGCACCGGGACTTCCCTCGGTGGCTACAATGAGCAGTTCTTC
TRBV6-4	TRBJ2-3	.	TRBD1	CASSLGQGVADTQYF	TGTGCCAGCAGTCTCGGACAGGGGGTCGCAGATACGCAGTATTTT
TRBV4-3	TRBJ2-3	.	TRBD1	CASSQPGQGTDTQYF	TGCGCCAGCAGCCAGCCGGGACAGGGGACAGATACGCAGTATTTT
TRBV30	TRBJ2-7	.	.	CAWSLLADEQYF	TGTGCCTGGAGTTTACTAGCAGACGAGCAGTACTTC
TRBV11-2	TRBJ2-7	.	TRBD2	CASSGPGLVTYEQYF	TGTGCCAGCAGCGGTCCGGGACTAGTCACCTACGAGCAGTACTTC
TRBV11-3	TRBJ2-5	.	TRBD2	CASSYLAVQETQYF	TGTGCCAGCAGCTACCTAGCGGTCCAAGAGACCCAGTACTTC
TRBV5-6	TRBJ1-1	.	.	CASSLETGRRDWTEAFF	TGTGCCAGCAGCTTGGAAACAGGGCGACGGGATTGGACTGAAGCTTTCTTT
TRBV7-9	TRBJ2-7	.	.	CASSPNRTNYEQYF	TGTGCCAGCAGTCCAAACCGGACTAACTACGAGCAGTACTTC
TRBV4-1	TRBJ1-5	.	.	CASSHQGGTQHF	TGCGCCAGCAGCCATCAGGGAGGGACCCAGCATTTT
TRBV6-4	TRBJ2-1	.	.	CASSEGLYYNEQFF	TGTGCCAGCAGTGAAGGACTATACTACAATGAGCAGTTCTTC
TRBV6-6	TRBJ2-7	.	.	CASRDKASHYGEQYF	TGTGCCAGCAGGGATAAGGCTTCCCACTATGGGGAGCAGTACTTC
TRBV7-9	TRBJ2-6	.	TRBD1	CAQLTAGGSGANVLTF	TGTGCCCAGCTTACTGCAGGGGGCTCTGGGGCCAACGTCCTGACTTTC
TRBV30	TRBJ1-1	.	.	CAWSVGGRRGTEAFF	TGTGCCTGGAGTGTAGGTGGCAGGAGGGGCACTGAAGCTTTCTTT
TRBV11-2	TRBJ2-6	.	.	CASSLRNRLPSGANVLTF	TGTGCCAGCAGCTTGCGTAACAGGTTGCCCTCTGGGGCCAACGTCCTGACTTTC
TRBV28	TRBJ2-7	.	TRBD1	CASSYRGGYEQYF	TGTGCCAGCTCCTACAGGGGCGGCTACGAGCAGTACTTC
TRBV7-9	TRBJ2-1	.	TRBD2	CASRGAGVGYNEQFF	TGTGCCAGCAGGGGAGCGGGAGTGGGTTACAATGAGCAGTTCTTC
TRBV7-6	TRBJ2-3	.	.	CASSPSTDTQYF	TGTGCCAGCAGCCCGAGCACAGATACGCAGTATTTT
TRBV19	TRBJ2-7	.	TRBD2	CASSMTSTRGVAEQYF	TGTGCCAGTAGTATGACTAGCACCCGGGGGGTAGCCGAGCAGTACTTC
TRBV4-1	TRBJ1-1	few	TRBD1	CASSHLRSGGRPTEAFF	TGCGCCAGCAGCCATCTGCGATCAGGGGGACGGCCCACTGAAGCTTTCTTT
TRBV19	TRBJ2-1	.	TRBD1	CASSMRGPSSYNEQFF	TGTGCCAGTAGTATGAGGGGGCCCTCCTCCTACAATGAGCAGTTCTTC
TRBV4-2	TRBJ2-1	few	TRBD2	CASSPPDSGRSYNEQFF	TGTGCCAGCAGCCCTCCGGATAGCGGGAGGTCCTACAATGAGCAGTTCTTC
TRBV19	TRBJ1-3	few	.	CASSARTAGNTIYF	TGTGCCAGTAGTGCGCGGACAGCTGGAAACACCATATATTTT
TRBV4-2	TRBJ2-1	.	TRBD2	CASSQDTSGGPHRNEQFF	TGTGCCAGCAGCCAAGATACCAGCGGGGGGCCCCACAGGAATGAGCAGTTCTTC